These T cell receptor beta chains were read from a single sample in a study of follicular helper T cells after annual influenza vaccination. TCRdb keeps only in-frame clones here, not all; method: immunoSEQ multiplex PCR. The data contain about 27,000 clones, 80% to 90% of them singletons. Specimen: CXCR5+ CD38- circulating T follicular helper cells from blood, collected on the day of influenza vaccination. The receptors stem from an adult who received the influenza vaccine. The conserved cysteine and the conserved F or W are not part of the CDR3 here.

TRBV5-1,14,ASSPTASFTGTEAF
TRBV11-2,14,ASSLDGAGGQDTQY
TRBV27,11,ASSWREGETQY
TRBV9,13,ASSVGPAGAGELF
TRBV5-1,13,ASSPQPGQGYEQY
TRBV5-1,13,ASSEAGEGVNEQF
TRBV10-3,11,AVNRGLGTEAF
TRBV5-1,13,ASSLSGTGPYEQY
TRBV30,11,AWKGQGNTEAF
TRBV6-1,10,ASSETAGGAF